The 17 T cell receptor beta chains below all came from one sample that was sequenced in a study of OX40 agonist ivuxolimab in advanced cancers. Sequencing was performed with immunoSEQ multiplex PCR; in TCRdb, only in-frame clones are kept and a portion is missing. The data hold over 80,000 clones, with just over 90% observed a single time. The sample consisted of CD4+ or CD8+ T cells sorted from blood, taken in a trial of the OX40 agonist ivuxolimab. The receptors were gathered from an adult with an advanced solid tumor such as melanoma, head and neck, liver or kidney cancer.

The chain is built from TRBV10-3 and TRBJ2-1; 9 nucleotides line up with TRBD2. The J segment lost 6 bases and the V segment lost 4 bases, leaving 7 bases of the junction unmatched. CDR3 length equals 15 residues. Germline V gene lookup returns CDR1 ENHRY and CDR2 SYGVKD. In DNA form, the CDR3 reads TGTGCCATCAGTGCCTCCGGGACTAGCCTCAATGAGCAGTTCTTC. As protein: CAISASGTSLNEQFF.

CDR3 coding DNA: TGTGCCAGCAGTTCCTTACAGGGGAGTTTCAATCAGCCCCAGCATTTT. Translation: CASSSLQGSFNQPQHF. The chain carries TRBV27 and TRBJ1-5; 7 bases are a match to TRBD1. This CDR3 is built from 16 residues. Germline values: CDR1 MNHEY, CDR2 SMNVEV (reference sequence). V lost 4 bases to trimming and J lost 3 bases; unmatched junction nucleotides: 9.

J is TRBJ2-7 and V is TRBV2, with D perhaps being TRBD1 or TRBD2 (5 bases each). Trimming stripped 7 bases from V and 2 bases from J, with 12 bases between. Looked up from germline, CDR1 is SNHLY and CDR2 is FYNNEI. This CDR3 has 13 residues. The CDR3 loop reads CASISTGPYEQYF. In DNA, the CDR3 is TGTGCCAGCATCTCCACGGGACCCTACGAGCAGTACTTC.

The J gene is TRBJ2-5, the V gene TRBV29-1; possible D gene TRBD2, 5 bases. Germline values: CDR1 SQVTM, CDR2 ANQGSEA. The CDR3 is made up of 12 amino acids. V was clipped by 2 bases and J by 2 bases, with 6 bases between them. The CDR3 sequence is CSVETSQETQYF. The CDR3 bases are TGCAGCGTTGAAACTAGTCAAGAGACCCAGTACTTC.

The rearrangement joins TRBV4-3 to TRBJ2-1; 14 nucleotides agree with TRBD2. The CDR3 is 18 residues long. After removal of 0 bases from V and 6 bases from J, the junction contained 7 bases not matched to a gene. The germline CDR1 and CDR2 sequences are LGHNA and YSLEER. CDR3 region: CASSQEGTSGSFGNEQFF. CDR3 nucleotide sequence: TGCGCCAGCAGCCAAGAGGGGACTAGCGGGAGCTTCGGCAATGAGCAGTTCTTC.

This clone was detected once. V is TRBV7-2 and J is TRBJ2-3, with 10 bases matching TRBD2. Germline lookup yields CDR1 SGHTA and CDR2 FQGNSA. The CDR3 is 14 residues long. V trimming: 1 base; J trimming: 11 bases; junction bases outside the gene matches: 6. In DNA form, the CDR3 reads TGTGCCAGCAGCTTAGGATCGGCTAGCGGGGGGCAGTATTTT. Translated, it gives CASSLGSASGGQYF.

The chain is built from TRBV28 and TRBJ2-1; tentative D call: TRBD1 (6 bases). This CDR3 is 13 amino acids long. With 6 bases removed from V and 7 bases from J, the gap between germline ends came to 13 bases. Germline V gene lookup returns CDR1 MDHEN and CDR2 SYDVKM. CDR3 nucleotides: TGTGCCAGCAGACAGGGCACAGGTAATGAGCAGTTCTTC. This gives the protein CASRQGTGNEQFF.

The V gene is TRBV5-1, the J gene TRBJ2-7, with D tentatively TRBD2 (6 bases). The V gene lost 5 bases and the J gene lost 7 bases, with 16 bases spanning the gap. The germline gives CDR1 SGHRS, CDR2 YFSETQ. The CDR3 is 13 residues long. CDR3 sequence: CASSTRVRGEQYF. DNA for the CDR3: TGCGCCAGCAGTACTCGCGTGCGGGGAGAGCAGTACTTC.

The rearrangement links TRBV10-3 to TRBJ1-1, with 8 nucleotides matching TRBD1. V dropped 6 bases and J dropped 4; count of bases not matched to a gene: 7. Looked up from germline, CDR1 is ENHRY and CDR2 is SYGVKD. This CDR3 has 14 residues. Here the CDR3 reads CAISATGVSTEAFF. CDR3 DNA: TGTGCCATCAGCGCGACAGGGGTCAGCACTGAAGCTTTCTTT.

This sequence joins TRBV11-2 and TRBJ2-2; 7 bases line up with TRBD1. The germline V gene encodes CDR1 SGHAT and CDR2 FQNNGV. The CDR3 has 15 amino acids. J lost 0 bases, V lost 6 bases, and 4 bases had no gene match. In DNA, the CDR3 is TGTGCCAGCAGGAGACAGGGCGCGAACACCGGGGAGCTGTTTTTT. Protein sequence: CASRRQGANTGELFF.

The CDR3 is CASSVSGFEQFF. In nucleotides, the CDR3 is TGTGCCAGCAGCGTTTCAGGTTTTGAGCAGTTCTTC. The J gene is TRBJ2-1, the V gene TRBV9; no firm D call. Germline-derived CDR1 and CDR2 are SGDLS and YYNGEE. The ends were cut back, 2 bases at V and 9 bases at J, with 9 bases in the middle. This CDR3 is 12 amino acids long.

This chain uses TRBV5-1 with TRBJ2-3, with TRBD2 identical over 10 bases. J lost 6 bases, V lost 3 bases, and 10 bases had no gene match. The CDR3 is made up of 16 amino acids. From germline, CDR1 is SGHRS and CDR2 YFSETQ. In DNA form, the CDR3 reads TGCGCCAGCAGCTCCGGCCCTAGCGGGAGTGGGGATACGCAGTATTTT. It codes for CASSSGPSGSGDTQYF.

This chain links TRBV10-3 with TRBJ2-1; the D call may be TRBD1 or TRBD2 (5 bases each). V dropped 5 bases and J dropped 6 bases, with 17 bases sitting between them. The CDR3 has 15 amino acids. The germline gives CDR1 ENHRY, CDR2 SYGVKD. The CDR3 DNA sequence: TGTGCCATCAGTCCCACCGGGACCCGAAGCAATGAGCAGTTCTTC. Translation gives CAISPTGTRSNEQFF.

The table lists this clone with a count of one. This chain joins TRBV4-2 and TRBJ2-7; D perhaps matches TRBD1 (5 bases). Germline V gene lookup returns CDR1 LGHNA and CDR2 YNFKEQ. This CDR3 contains 14 residues. Between the trimmed V and J ends, which lost 0 bases and 6 bases, there was a span of 12 bases. The CDR3 bases are TGTGCCAGCAGCCAAGATACCAGGGAAGGCGAGCAGTACTTC. Its protein product is CASSQDTREGEQYF.

The rearrangement joins TRBV7-9 to TRBJ2-7; D possibly corresponds to TRBD2 (6 bases). V was trimmed by 5 bases and J by 5 bases, leaving 10 bases between them. The CDR3 runs to 12 residues. Germline V CDR1 and CDR2: SEHNR, FQNEAQ (reference sequence). CDR3 nucleotide sequence: TGTGCCAGCAGCATGGACTACAACGAGCAGTACTTC. Translating it yields CASSMDYNEQYF.

This rearrangement joins TRBV7-8 to TRBJ2-6; no clear D gene. Germline V gene data show CDR1 as SGHVS and CDR2 as FQNEAQ. The CDR3 has 15 residues. Trimming shortened V by 0 bases and J by 3 bases, and 6 bases separated the two germline ends. As DNA, the CDR3 is TGTGCCAGCAGCTTAGCGGGTATTGGGGCCAACGTCCTGACTTTC. The encoded protein is CASSLAGIGANVLTF.

The chain combines TRBV6-1 with TRBJ2-2, with 7 bases lining up with TRBD2. The CDR3 is 13 residues long. Germline lookup yields CDR1 MNHNS and CDR2 SASEGT. V trimming: 7 bases; J trimming: 4 bases; junction bases outside the gene matches: 3. CDR3 residues: CASTREFTGELFF. As DNA, the CDR3 is TGTGCCAGCACGCGGGAGTTCACCGGGGAGCTGTTTTTT.